The next 5 T cell receptor beta chains were all read from a single sample in a study of blood T cell repertoires in COVID-19. Profiling relied on immunoSEQ multiplex PCR, and the TCRdb table lists in-frame clones only, not all of them. The sample contains approximately 50,000 clones, around 85% of which appear only once. Sequencing was performed on peripheral blood. The receptors derive from a man aged 55 to 70 with acute or convalescent COVID-19.

V and J are TRBV5-1 and TRBJ2-7, with 7 positions matching TRBD1. V lost 3 bases, J lost 7 bases, and 10 bases stayed unmatched. The germline V gene encodes CDR1 SGHRS and CDR2 YFSETQ. The length of the CDR3 is 14 residues. In DNA, the CDR3 is TGCGCCAGCAGCTACGGACAGGCATTGGGTGAGCAGTACTTC. Translating it yields CASSYGQALGEQYF.

The V call is TRBV24-1, the J call TRBJ2-1; D remains ambiguous. The V end was cut by 7 bases, the J end by 2 bases, with 5 bases between. In germline, CDR1 is KGHDR, CDR2 SFDVKD. The CDR3 covers 12 residues. Written as DNA, the CDR3 is TGTGCCACCAGGCGGCCCTACAATGAGCAGTTCTTC. Translating it yields CATRRPYNEQFF.

The chain joins TRBV18 to TRBJ2-1; 11 bases agree with TRBD1. From germline, CDR1 is KGHSH and CDR2 LQKENI. V gave up 4 bases and J gave up 3 bases; unmatched junction bases: 8. The CDR3 sequence is 17 residues long. CDR3 DNA: TGTGCCAGCTCACTATACCTCGGGACAGGGGGCTACAATGAGCAGTTCTTC. Translation gives CASSLYLGTGGYNEQFF.

This chain uses TRBV5-1 with TRBJ1-3, with TRBD1 identical over 7 bases. V gave up 6 bases and J gave up 2 bases; unmatched junction bases: 5. The V gene's germline CDR1 is SGHRS and CDR2 YFSETQ. The CDR3 sequence is 14 residues long. CDR3 coding DNA: TGCGCCAGCAAGACCGACAGGGCTGGAAACACCATATATTTT. It translates to CASKTDRAGNTIYF. The full variable domain, in which reference TRBV5-1 and TRBJ1-3 provide the parts outside the CDR3, is KAGVTQTPRYLIKTRGQQVTLSCSPISGHRSVSWYQQTPGQGLQFLFEYFSETQRNKGNFPGRFSGRQFSNSRSEMNVSTLELGDSALYLCASKTDRAGNTIYFGEGSWLTVV.

This clone is a singleton in its sample. The rearrangement joins TRBV21-1 to TRBJ2-7; TRBD1 is the table's D call, not checked against the DNA. TRBV21-1 is listed as a pseudogene. CDR3 length: 18 residues. CDR3 region: CASSKVKRRDRKVHEQYF. The CDR3 DNA reads TGTGCCAGCAGCAAAGTCAAAAGGAGGGACAGGAAAGTTCACGAGCAGTACTTC.